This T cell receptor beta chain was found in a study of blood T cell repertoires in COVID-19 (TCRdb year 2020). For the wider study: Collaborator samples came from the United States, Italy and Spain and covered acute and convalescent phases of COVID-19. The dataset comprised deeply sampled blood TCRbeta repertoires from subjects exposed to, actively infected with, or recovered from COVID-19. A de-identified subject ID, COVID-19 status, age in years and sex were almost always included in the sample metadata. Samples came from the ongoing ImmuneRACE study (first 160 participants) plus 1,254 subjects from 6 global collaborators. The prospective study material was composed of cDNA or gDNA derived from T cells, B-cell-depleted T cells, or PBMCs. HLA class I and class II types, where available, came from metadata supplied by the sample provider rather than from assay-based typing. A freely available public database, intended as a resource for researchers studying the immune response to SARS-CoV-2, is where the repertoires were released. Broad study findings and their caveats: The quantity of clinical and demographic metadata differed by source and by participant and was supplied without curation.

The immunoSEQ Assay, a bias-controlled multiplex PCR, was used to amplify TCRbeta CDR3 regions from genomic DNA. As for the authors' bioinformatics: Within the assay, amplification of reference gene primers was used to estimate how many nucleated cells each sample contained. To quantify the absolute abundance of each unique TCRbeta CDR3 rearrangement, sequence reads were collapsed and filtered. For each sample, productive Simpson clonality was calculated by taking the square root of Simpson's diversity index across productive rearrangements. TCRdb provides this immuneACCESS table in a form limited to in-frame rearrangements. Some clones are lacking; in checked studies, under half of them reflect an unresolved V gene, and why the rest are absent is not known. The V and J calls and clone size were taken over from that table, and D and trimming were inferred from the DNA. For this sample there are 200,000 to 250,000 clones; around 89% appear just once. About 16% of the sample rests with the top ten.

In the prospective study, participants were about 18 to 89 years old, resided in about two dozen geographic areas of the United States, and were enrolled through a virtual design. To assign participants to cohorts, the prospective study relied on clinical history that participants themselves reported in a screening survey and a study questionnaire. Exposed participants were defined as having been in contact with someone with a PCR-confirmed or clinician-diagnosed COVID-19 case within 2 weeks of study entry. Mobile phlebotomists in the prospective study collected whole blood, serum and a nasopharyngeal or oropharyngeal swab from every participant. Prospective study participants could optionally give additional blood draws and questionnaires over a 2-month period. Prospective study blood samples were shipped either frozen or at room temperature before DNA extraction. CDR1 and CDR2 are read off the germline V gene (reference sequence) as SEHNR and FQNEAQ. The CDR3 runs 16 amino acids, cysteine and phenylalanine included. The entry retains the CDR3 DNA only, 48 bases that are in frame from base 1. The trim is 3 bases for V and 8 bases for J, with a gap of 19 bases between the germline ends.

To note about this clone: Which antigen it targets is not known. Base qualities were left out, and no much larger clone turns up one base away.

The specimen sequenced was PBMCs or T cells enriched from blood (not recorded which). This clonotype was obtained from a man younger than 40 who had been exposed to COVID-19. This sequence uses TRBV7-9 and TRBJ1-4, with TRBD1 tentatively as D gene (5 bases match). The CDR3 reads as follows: CASSFRPDQRGEKLFF. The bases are TGTGCCAGCAGCTTTCGACCGGATCAAAGGGGCGAAAAACTGTTTTTT. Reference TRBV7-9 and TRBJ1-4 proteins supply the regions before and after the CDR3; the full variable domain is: DTGVSQNPRHKITKRGQNVTFRCDPISEHNRLYWYRQTLGQGPEFLTYFQNEAQLEKSRLLSDRFSAERPKGSFSTLEIQRTEQGDSAMYLCASSFRPDQRGEKLFFGSGTQLSVL.